The 11 T cell receptor beta chains listed next were all sequenced from one sample in a study of T cells in Graves' hyperthyroidism and ophthalmopathy. Regions amplified from RNA transcripts were the TCR beta CDR3 regions. TCR CDR3 regions were first amplified by RT-PCR with HTBI primers. TCRdb reprocessed the multiplex PCR reads with MiXCR, giving one entry per CDR3 protein. Of fewer than 600,000 distinct CDR3 sequences listed, roughly an eighth are singletons. The sequencing input was blood. The receptors originated from a woman younger than 30 with Graves' hyperthyroidism.

This clonotype occurred many times. V and J are TRBV18 and TRBJ2-1, with D perhaps matching TRBD1 (6 bases). The length of the CDR3 is 14 residues. Trimming pared 0 bases from V and 6 bases from J, leaving 9 bases between. Germline V gene sequence: CDR1 KGHSH, CDR2 LQKENI. The CDR3 nucleotides are TGTGCCAGCTCACCACCGGACAGATTCAATGAGCAGTTCTTC. Its translation: CASSPPDRFNEQFF. The variable domain in full, completed from reference TRBV18 and TRBJ2-1, reads NAGVMQNPRHLVRRRGQEARLRCSPMKGHSHVYWYRQLPEEGLKFMVYLQKENIIDESGMPKERFSAEFPKEGPSILRIQQVVRGDSAAYFCASSPPDRFNEQFFGPGTRLTVL.

V is TRBV7-9 and J is TRBJ2-2; tentatively, D is TRBD1 (6 bases). The CDR3 has 16 residues. V dropped 5 bases and J dropped 1 base, with 14 bases sitting between them. Germline CDR1 SEHNR, CDR2 FQNEAQ (reference sequence). The CDR3 DNA sequence: TGTGCCAGCAGCATACTAGGGACAAGGAACACCGGGGAGCTGTTTTTT. It is translated as CASSILGTRNTGELFF. Full variable domain (rest looked up from reference TRBV7-9 and TRBJ2-2): DTGVSQNPRHKITKRGQNVTFRCDPISEHNRLYWYRQTLGQGPEFLTYFQNEAQLEKSRLLSDRFSAERPKGSFSTLEIQRTEQGDSAMYLCASSILGTRNTGELFFGEGSRLTVL.

There are many counts of this clonotype. The rearrangement joins TRBV7-2 to TRBJ2-3; no reliable D call. Germline V gene lookup returns CDR1 SGHTA and CDR2 FQGNSA. CDR3 length: 13 amino acids. The V and J ends lost 3 bases and 4 bases respectively, with 8 bases between them. For the CDR3, the DNA is TGTGCCAGCAGCTTGGAGTTCCCAGATACGCAGTATTTT. Protein sequence: CASSLEFPDTQYF.

This clonotype was observed many times. The chain is built from TRBV18 and TRBJ2-2; TRBD1 matches at 9 bases. Losses at the gene ends were 2 bases for V and 7 bases for J; bases not matched to a gene: 14. Germline V gives CDR1 KGHSH, CDR2 LQKENI. The CDR3 loop spans 18 amino acids. The CDR3 loop reads CASSPITPGQGVGGELFF. The DNA of the CDR3 is TGTGCCAGCTCACCAATTACGCCGGGACAGGGCGTTGGCGGGGAGCTGTTTTTT.

This clonotype was counted many times. The chain links TRBV10-1 to TRBJ1-4; 9 bases line up with TRBD1. This CDR3 is built from 16 residues. Germline V lookup: CDR1 WNHNN, CDR2 SYGVQD (reference sequence). V gave up 8 bases and J gave up 0 bases; unmatched junction bases: 7. CDR3 sequence: CASGSGTGTTNEKLFF. As DNA, the CDR3 is TGCGCCAGCGGTTCCGGGACAGGGACAACTAATGAAAAACTGTTTTTT.

This clonotype was seen many times. This chain connects TRBV3-1 to TRBJ1-1, with unresolved D. Germline V gives CDR1 LGHDT, CDR2 YNNKEL (reference sequence). CDR3 size: 15 residues. V shed 1 base and J shed 4 bases, with 13 bases lying between them. The DNA for the CDR3 is TGTGCCAGCAGCCAAGTTCCGAAGGGAGGCACTGAAGCTTTCTTT. Translated: CASSQVPKGGTEAFF.

This clonotype occurred many times. The chain combines TRBV7-2 with TRBJ2-5, with 7 bases aligning to TRBD2. The CDR3 covers 15 residues. Germline lookup yields CDR1 SGHTA and CDR2 FQGNSA. The V segment lost 3 bases and the J segment 4 bases; nucleotides outside the gene matches: 8. In nucleotides, the CDR3 is TGTGCCAGCAGCTTGGGAGGGAGGGCCCGAGAGACCCAGTACTTC. This gives the protein CASSLGGRARETQYF.

Many counts were recorded for this clonotype. The genes are TRBV2 and TRBJ1-1; 7 bases match TRBD1. V was clipped by 3 bases and J by 5 bases; unmatched bases: 3. Per germline, CDR1 SNHLY and CDR2 FYNNEI. The CDR3 is made up of 13 amino acids. CDR3 coding DNA: TGTGCCAGCAGTGACAGGGGGAGGACTGAAGCTTTCTTT. This sequence encodes CASSDRGRTEAFF.

This clonotype was seen repeatedly, ten times or more. The CDR3 DNA is TGTGCCAGCAGTTTAGACAGGAGAGACTACACCTTC. Amino acid sequence: CASSLDRRDYTF. The chain links TRBV28 to TRBJ1-2; possibly TRBD1 for D (6 bases). The germline V and J ends were trimmed by 2 bases and 10 bases, with 11 bases remaining between them. The germline CDR1 and CDR2 sequences are MDHEN and SYDVKM. The length of the CDR3 is 12 residues.

The sample holds many counts of this clonotype. V usage is TRBV18 and J usage is TRBJ1-1; TRBD1 aligns across 8 bases. Germline lookup yields CDR1 KGHSH and CDR2 LQKENI. V shed 4 bases, J shed 3 bases, and the junction held 7 bases outside the gene matches. The CDR3 length is 15 residues. CDR3 in amino acids: CASSLQGAWDTEAFF. CDR3 nucleotide sequence: TGTGCCAGCTCACTTCAGGGGGCGTGGGACACTGAAGCTTTCTTT.

At least ten counts were recorded for this clonotype. The chain employs TRBV18 and TRBJ1-2; D is uncertain. CDR3 length equals 14 residues. The germline V gene has CDR1 KGHSH and CDR2 LQKENI. Trimming pared 3 bases from V and 6 bases from J, leaving 14 bases between. In DNA form, the CDR3 reads TGTGCCAGCTCACCTATCGGCGGATCCCATGGCTACACCTTC. Its translation is CASSPIGGSHGYTF.